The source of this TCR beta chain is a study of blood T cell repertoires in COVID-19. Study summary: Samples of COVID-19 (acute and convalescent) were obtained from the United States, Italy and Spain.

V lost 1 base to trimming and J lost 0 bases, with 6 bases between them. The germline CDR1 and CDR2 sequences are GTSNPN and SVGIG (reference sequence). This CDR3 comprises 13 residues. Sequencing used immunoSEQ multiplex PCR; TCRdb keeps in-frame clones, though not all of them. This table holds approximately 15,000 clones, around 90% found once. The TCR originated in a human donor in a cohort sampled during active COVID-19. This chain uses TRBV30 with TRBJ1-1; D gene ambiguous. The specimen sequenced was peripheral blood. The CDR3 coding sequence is TGTGCCTGGAGTGGAGATATGAACACTGAAGCTTTCTTT. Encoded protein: CAWSGDMNTEAFF.